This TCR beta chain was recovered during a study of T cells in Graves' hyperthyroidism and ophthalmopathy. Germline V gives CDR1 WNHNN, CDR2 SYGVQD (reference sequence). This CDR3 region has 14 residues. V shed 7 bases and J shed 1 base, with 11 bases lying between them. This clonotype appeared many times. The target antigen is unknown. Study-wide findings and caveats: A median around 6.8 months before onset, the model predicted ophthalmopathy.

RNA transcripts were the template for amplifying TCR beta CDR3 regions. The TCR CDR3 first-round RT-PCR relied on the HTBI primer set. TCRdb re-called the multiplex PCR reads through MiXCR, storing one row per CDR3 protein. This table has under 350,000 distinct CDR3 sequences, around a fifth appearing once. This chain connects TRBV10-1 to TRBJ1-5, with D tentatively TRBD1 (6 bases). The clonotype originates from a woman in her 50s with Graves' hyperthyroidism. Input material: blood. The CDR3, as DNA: TGCGCCAGCAATTCACAGGGAAGCAATCAGCCCCAGCATTTT. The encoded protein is CASNSQGSNQPQHF.